This T cell receptor (beta chain) stems from a study of cytomegalovirus exposure and HLA in healthy donors. Germline values: CDR1 SNHLY, CDR2 FYNNEI. CDR3 size: 12 residues. The V end lost 9 bases, the J end lost 6 bases, and 14 bases lay between the germline ends. Both 60 Vbeta primers and 13 Jbeta primers went into the PCR. Sequencing used immunoSEQ multiplex PCR; TCRdb keeps in-frame clones, though not all of them. The table includes roughly 89,000 clones, 65% detected once. Findings and caveats of the study: As was reported, the classifier diagnosed cytomegalovirus status with high specificity and sensitivity. The dataset shows that most TCR sequences were rare, while some public TCRs occurred in many donors. The study recorded over 150 TCR beta chains that were cytomegalovirus-associated.

Points on this clone: Its target is not known.

Input material: PBMCs. The chain couples TRBV2 to TRBJ1-1, with no clear D. The clonotype originates from a woman in her forties or fifties in good health and CMV-seropositive. This CDR3 is CASRTAPAEAFF. The CDR3 DNA is TGTGCCAGTCGCACAGCCCCCGCTGAAGCTTTCTTT. Full variable domain (remainder filled in from reference TRBV2 and TRBJ1-1): EPEVTQTPSHQVTQMGQEVILRCVPISNHLYFYWYRQILGQKVEFLVSFYNNEISEKSEIFDDQFSVERPDGSNFTLKIRSTKLEDSAMYFCASRTAPAEAFFGQGTRLTVV.